These 30 T cell receptor beta chains originate from one sample sequenced in a study of T cells in Graves' hyperthyroidism and ophthalmopathy. Using RNA transcripts as the source, TCR beta CDR3 regions were amplified. HTBI primers drove first-round RT-PCR of the TCR CDR3. In TCRdb, the multiplex PCR reads were re-called with MiXCR into one record per CDR3 protein. The repertoire has about 480,000 distinct CDR3 sequences, less than 25% of them found once; the top ten carry 45% to 55%. Source material: blood. These receptors originate from a woman in her seventies with Graves' ophthalmopathy.

This clonotype was detected ten times or more. The chain couples TRBV20-1 to TRBJ2-7; either TRBD1 or TRBD2 may fit D (5 bases each). V was clipped by 0 bases and J by 5 bases, with 23 bases between them. The CDR3 runs 17 residues. In germline, CDR1 is DFQATT, CDR2 SNEGSKA (reference sequence). The CDR3 DNA reads TGCAGTGCTAGAGACCCGGGGCGCAGGGCATATTACGACGAGCAGTACTTC. It specifies CSARDPGRRAYYDEQYF.

This clonotype was observed a handful of times. The chain is built from TRBV11-2 and TRBJ2-3; 10 bases are shared with TRBD2. V lost 3 bases, J lost 0 bases, and 12 bases stayed unmatched. This CDR3 spans 19 amino acids. Germline V lookup: CDR1 SGHAT, CDR2 FQNNGV. The CDR3 sequence is CASSLELASGRYSTDTQYF. The CDR3 coding sequence is TGTGCCAGCAGCTTGGAGTTGGCTAGCGGGAGATATAGCACAGATACGCAGTATTTT.

This clonotype was detected only a few times. V usage is TRBV12-3 or TRBV12-4 and J usage is TRBJ2-1, with 15 positions matching TRBD2. The J segment lost 8 bases and the V segment lost 5 bases, leaving 7 bases of the junction unmatched. This CDR3 contains 16 residues. CDR3 nucleotides: TGTGCCAGCAGTCCGCGAGGGACTAGCGGGAGGTATGAGCAGTTCTTC. Its translation: CASSPRGTSGRYEQFF.

J is TRBJ1-5 and V is TRBV19; 7 bases match TRBD1. This CDR3 has 13 residues. V lost 8 bases and J lost 4; bases outside the gene matches: 5. Germline CDR1 and CDR2: LNHDA and SQIVND (reference sequence). CDR3 region: CASGQASNQPQHF. The CDR3 DNA reads as TGTGCCAGTGGACAGGCCTCAAATCAGCCCCAGCATTTT.

This clonotype was counted only a few times. The V and J genes are TRBV6-1 and TRBJ2-7; no clear D. This CDR3 has 14 residues. Trimming took 2 bases from V and 2 from J, leaving 10 bases between them. From germline, CDR1 is MNHNS and CDR2 SASEGT. The CDR3 is CASSEPPGTYEQYF. CDR3 bases: TGTGCCAGCAGTGAACCGCCAGGAACCTACGAGCAGTACTTC.

The chain is built from TRBV30 and TRBJ1-2; weak D call: TRBD1 (5 bases). With 4 bases removed from V and 8 bases from J, the gap between germline ends came to 20 bases. This CDR3 is 14 amino acids long. CDR1 is GTSNPN, CDR2 SVGIG, per germline (reference sequence). This chain's CDR3 is CAWIEDSNMVGYTF. DNA for the CDR3: TGTGCCTGGATAGAAGACAGTAATATGGTGGGCTACACCTTC.

This clonotype was seen a handful of times. The rearrangement uses TRBV11-2 and TRBJ1-5; maybe TRBD1 (5 bases). Germline V gene lookup returns CDR1 SGHAT and CDR2 FQNNGV. The CDR3 has 14 amino acids. The ends were cut back, 4 bases at V and 6 bases at J, with 13 bases in the middle. The CDR3 sequence is CASSSGPIGQPQHF. The CDR3 DNA follows: TGTGCCAGCAGCTCGGGACCTATCGGTCAGCCCCAGCATTTT.

The chain recombines TRBV15 with TRBJ1-1; no definite D call. Trimming pared 1 base from V and 1 base from J, leaving 4 bases between. This CDR3 is 13 amino acids long. Germline CDR1 LNHNV, CDR2 YYDKDF (reference sequence). The CDR3 region is CATSRGSNTEAFF. CDR3 DNA sequence: TGTGCCACCAGCAGAGGGTCGAACACTGAAGCTTTCTTT.

This clonotype was observed at least ten times. The rearrangement uses TRBV7-3 and TRBJ2-1; weak D call: TRBD2 (6 bases). Germline V gene lookup returns CDR1 SGHTA and CDR2 FQGTGA. This CDR3 region has 14 residues. Trimming pared 5 bases from V and 6 bases from J, leaving 14 bases between. The CDR3 nucleotides are TGTGCCAGCAGCAAAGCCCTAGCGAGCAATGAGCAGTTCTTC. Protein product: CASSKALASNEQFF.

This clonotype was seen just once. The J gene is TRBJ2-1, the V gene TRBV4-1; TRBD2 might be the D (6 bases). Germline V CDR1 and CDR2: MGHRA, YSYEKL. Trimming stripped 6 bases from V and 4 bases from J, with 13 bases between. The CDR3 covers 14 residues. The CDR3 sequence is CASRGSGSYNEQFF. The DNA for the CDR3 is TGCGCCAGCAGAGGTAGCGGCTCATACAATGAGCAGTTCTTC.

This chain uses TRBV28 with TRBJ2-7; D is tentatively TRBD1 or TRBD2 (5 bases each). Trimming removed 7 bases at V and 7 bases at J, with 17 bases between. The germline V gene encodes CDR1 MDHEN and CDR2 SYDVKM. The CDR3 has 13 amino acids. CDR3 loop: CASMTSGRREQYF. In DNA form, the CDR3 reads TGTGCCAGCATGACGTCAGGGAGACGAGAGCAGTACTTC.

In DNA form, the CDR3 reads TGCGCCAGCAGCTTGGAGGCCGGGACCAGAAGAGGGACCCAGTACTTC. This encodes CASSLEAGTRRGTQYF. The V and J genes are TRBV5-1 and TRBJ2-5; D might be TRBD1 or TRBD2, each matching 5 bases. Trimming shortened V by 0 bases and J by 7 bases, and 19 bases separated the two germline ends. This CDR3 has 16 amino acids. Germline CDR1 is SGHRS and CDR2 is YFSETQ.

Only a few counts were recorded for this clonotype. The chain couples TRBV20-1 to TRBJ1-2; 7 bases match TRBD1. This CDR3 spans 13 amino acids. The V gene's germline CDR1 is DFQATT and CDR2 SNEGSKA (reference sequence). Trimming took 6 bases from V and 4 from J; bases not matched to a gene: 8. Here the CDR3 reads CSASDRARYGYTF. The CDR3 bases are TGCAGTGCAAGCGACAGGGCCCGCTATGGCTACACCTTC.

The V gene is TRBV6-9, the J gene TRBJ1-6, with unresolved D. Germline V gives CDR1 MNHGY, CDR2 SVAAGI. This CDR3 spans 14 amino acids. Between the trimmed V and J ends, which lost 4 bases and 7 bases, there was a span of 11 bases. The CDR3: CASSSSGPNSPLHF. CDR3 nucleotides: TGTGCCAGCAGTTCCTCAGGACCAAATTCACCCCTCCACTTT.

The chain couples TRBV5-1 to TRBJ2-3, with 7 bases that match TRBD2. This CDR3 comprises 14 residues. The V and J ends lost 1 base and 2 bases, in that order; junction bases with no gene match: 1. Germline loops: CDR1 SGHRS, CDR2 YFSETQ. As DNA, the CDR3 is TGCGCCAGCAGCTTGACTAGCGTCACAGATACGCAGTATTTT. This sequence encodes CASSLTSVTDTQYF.

In this sample, this clonotype turned up a few times. The chain carries TRBV29-1 and TRBJ1-2; 9 positions match TRBD1. Germline assignment: CDR1 SQVTM and CDR2 ANQGSEA. The CDR3 extends over 13 amino acids. The V segment lost 4 bases and the J segment 4 bases; nucleotides outside the gene matches: 4. In DNA form, the CDR3 reads TGCAGCGTTGGCGGGGGACAGGGCTATGGCTACACCTTC. Its translation is CSVGGGQGYGYTF.

The genes are TRBV3-1 and TRBJ2-2; no clear D. The CDR3 has 13 residues. Per the germline V gene, CDR1 is LGHDT and CDR2 is YNNKEL (reference sequence). V was clipped by 5 bases and J by 6 bases, with 10 bases between them. CDR3 loop: CASSVDGAGELFF. The CDR3 DNA is TGTGCCAGCAGCGTAGATGGGGCCGGGGAGCTGTTTTTT.

There are a few counts of this clonotype. The chain joins TRBV24-1 to TRBJ1-4; 7 positions agree with TRBD1. Germline CDR1 reads KGHDR; CDR2 reads SFDVKD. V trimming: 2 bases; J trimming: 8 bases; junction bases outside the gene matches: 7. This CDR3 contains 15 residues. The CDR3, as DNA: TGTGCCACCAGTGATTCGGGACAGAAAAACGAAAAACTGTTTTTT. Translation gives CATSDSGQKNEKLFF.

The chain links TRBV7-9 to TRBJ1-5; no reliable D call. The CDR3 runs to 16 residues. CDR1 SEHNR and CDR2 FQNEAQ come from the germline V gene (reference sequence). The ends were cut back, 3 bases at V and 1 base at J, with 13 bases in the middle. The CDR3 reads CASSLYGVRSNQPQHF. The CDR3 DNA reads TGTGCCAGCAGCTTGTACGGGGTGAGAAGCAATCAGCCCCAGCATTTT.

This clonotype was seen only once. Mismatch with germline at one junction end may stem from a read error. The J gene is TRBJ2-5, the V gene TRBV13, with no clear D. The CDR3 has 16 amino acids. Germline lookup yields CDR1 PRHDT and CDR2 FYEKMQ (reference sequence). The CDR3 here is CASSVGLRVDQETQYF. In DNA form, the CDR3 reads TGTGCCAGCAGCGTAGGCCTACGGGTAGACCAAGAGACCCAGTACTTC. Using reference TRBV13 and TRBJ2-5 for the parts outside the CDR3, the full variable domain is AAGVIQSPRHLIKEKRETATLKCYPIPRHDTVYWYQQGPGQDPQFLISFYEKMQSDKGSIPDRFSAQQFSDYHSELNMSSLELGDSALYFCASSVGLRVDQETQYFGPGTRLLVL.

This clonotype came up a few times. The chain joins TRBV18 to TRBJ2-7; D is ambiguous. Germline values: CDR1 KGHSH, CDR2 LQKENI. The CDR3 spans 13 residues. Trimming stripped 2 bases from V and 2 bases from J, with 7 bases between. The CDR3 DNA follows: TGTGCCAGCTCACCAGAAGCGACCTACGAGCAGTACTTC. Translated: CASSPEATYEQYF.

V is TRBV28 and J is TRBJ2-7; D unresolved. CDR1 MDHEN and CDR2 SYDVKM come from the germline V gene. V was shortened by 9 bases and J by 6 bases, with 12 bases between the two germline ends. CDR3 length equals 11 residues. The CDR3 DNA reads as TGTGCCAGTCTGGGGTCGGGCGAGCAGTACTTC. Its protein product is CASLGSGEQYF.

J is TRBJ2-7 and V is TRBV20-1; 8 nucleotides line up with TRBD2. From germline, CDR1 is DFQATT and CDR2 SNEGSKA (reference sequence). V lost 7 bases and J lost 4; bases outside the gene matches: 3. This CDR3 is built from 11 residues. CDR3 DNA: TGCAGTGGAGCGGGAGAATACGAGCAGTACTTC. Protein: CSGAGEYEQYF.

The chain employs TRBV19 and TRBJ2-4; D uncertain. V lost 4 bases, J lost 1 base, and 23 bases lay in between. The germline V gene encodes CDR1 LNHDA and CDR2 SQIVND (reference sequence). There are 19 residues in the CDR3. CDR3 in amino acids: CASSTLTPFASMAKNIQYF. Written as DNA, the CDR3 is TGTGCCAGTAGTACCCTGACTCCATTTGCCTCCATGGCCAAAAACATTCAGTACTTC. Complete variable domain (other parts from reference TRBV19 and TRBJ2-4): DGGITQSPKYLFRKEGQNVTLSCEQNLNHDAMYWYRQDPGQGLRLIYYSQIVNDFQKGDIAEGYSVSREKKESFPLTVTSAQKNPTAFYLCASSTLTPFASMAKNIQYFGAGTRLSVL.

This clonotype has only a few counts. This rearrangement joins TRBV20-1 to TRBJ2-7; 10 positions agree with TRBD1. Germline V gene lookup returns CDR1 DFQATT and CDR2 SNEGSKA (reference sequence). The CDR3 consists of 12 residues. The junction had 1 base not matched to a gene; V was cut back by 3 bases and J by 5 bases. CDR3 DNA: TGCAGTGCTAGGACAGGGGGCCACGAGCAGTACTTC. Translating gives CSARTGGHEQYF.

This clonotype was observed many times. The V call is TRBV7-2, the J call TRBJ2-3; a possible D gene is TRBD2 (5 bases). V lost 2 bases to trimming and J lost 0 bases, with 12 bases between them. The length of the CDR3 is 16 residues. The V gene's germline CDR1 is SGHTA and CDR2 FQGNSA. CDR3 coding DNA: TGTGCCAGCAGCTTACTGGTCGGAGGAAGCACAGATACGCAGTATTTT. Amino acid sequence: CASSLLVGGSTDTQYF. The variable domain in full, with the rest retrieved from reference TRBV7-2 and TRBJ2-3, is GAGVSQSPSNKVTEKGKDVELRCDPISGHTALYWYRQSLGQGLEFLIYFQGNSAPDKSGLPSDRFSAERTGGSVSTLTIQRTQQEDSAVYLCASSLLVGGSTDTQYFGPGTRLTVL.

About this clonotype itself: A much larger clone is a single base away; this may be a read error. V and J are TRBV11-2 and TRBJ2-7, with D possibly matching TRBD1 (6 bases). The V gene's germline CDR1 is SGHAT and CDR2 FQNNGV. The CDR3 length is 13 residues. In DNA form, the CDR3 reads TGTGCCAGCAGCCTACTCAGGGGTTACGGGCAGTACTTC. Its protein is CASSLLRGYGQYF. The entire variable domain, with the rest obtained from reference TRBV11-2 and TRBJ2-7, is as follows: EAGVAQSPRYKIIEKRQSVAFWCNPISGHATLYWYQQILGQGPKLLIQFQNNGVVDDSQLPKDRFSAERLKGVDSTLKIQPAKLEDSAVYLCASSLLRGYGQYFGPGTRLTVT.

The V gene is TRBV10-3, the J gene TRBJ2-7, with D possibly matching TRBD2 (6 bases). Trimming left V 8 bases short and J 7 bases short, with 18 bases between. The CDR3 sequence is 13 residues long. The germline gives CDR1 ENHRY, CDR2 SYGVKD. CDR3 sequence: CAIRRDLSEEQYF. CDR3 sequence (DNA): TGTGCCATCCGACGGGACTTGAGTGAAGAGCAGTACTTC.

The chain is built from TRBV7-9 and TRBJ1-2; 9 nucleotides align to TRBD1. V shed 6 bases and J 9 bases; nucleotides not matched to a gene: 8. Germline values: CDR1 SEHNR, CDR2 FQNEAQ (reference sequence). There are 13 residues in the CDR3. CDR3 bases: TGTGCCAGCAGTCGGACAGGGGTGTCGAGCTACACCTTC. This gives the protein CASSRTGVSSYTF.

This clonotype was seen a handful of times. The chain joins TRBV11-2 to TRBJ2-1, with TRBD1 matching 8 bases. The V gene's germline CDR1 is SGHAT and CDR2 FQNNGV. This CDR3 is built from 18 residues. V shed 3 bases and J 7 bases; nucleotides not matched to a gene: 17. CDR3: CASSFIISRDRYGNEQFF. The CDR3 region has the DNA TGTGCCAGCAGCTTTATAATTTCCCGGGACAGGTATGGGAATGAGCAGTTCTTC.